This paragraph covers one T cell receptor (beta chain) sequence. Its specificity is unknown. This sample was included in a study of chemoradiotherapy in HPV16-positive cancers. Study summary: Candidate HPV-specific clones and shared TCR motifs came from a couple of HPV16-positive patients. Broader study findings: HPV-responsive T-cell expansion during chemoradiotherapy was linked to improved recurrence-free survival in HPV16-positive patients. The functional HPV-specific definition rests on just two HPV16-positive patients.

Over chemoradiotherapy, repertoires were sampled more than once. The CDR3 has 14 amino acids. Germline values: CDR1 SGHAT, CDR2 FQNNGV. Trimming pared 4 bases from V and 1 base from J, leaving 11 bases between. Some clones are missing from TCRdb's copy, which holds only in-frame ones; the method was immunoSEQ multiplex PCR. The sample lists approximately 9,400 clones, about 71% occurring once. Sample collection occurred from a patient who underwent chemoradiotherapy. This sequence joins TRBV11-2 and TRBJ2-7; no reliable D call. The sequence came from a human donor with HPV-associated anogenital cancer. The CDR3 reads CASSYNLASYEQYF. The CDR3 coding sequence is TGTGCCAGCAGCTACAACCTGGCTTCCTACGAGCAGTACTTC.